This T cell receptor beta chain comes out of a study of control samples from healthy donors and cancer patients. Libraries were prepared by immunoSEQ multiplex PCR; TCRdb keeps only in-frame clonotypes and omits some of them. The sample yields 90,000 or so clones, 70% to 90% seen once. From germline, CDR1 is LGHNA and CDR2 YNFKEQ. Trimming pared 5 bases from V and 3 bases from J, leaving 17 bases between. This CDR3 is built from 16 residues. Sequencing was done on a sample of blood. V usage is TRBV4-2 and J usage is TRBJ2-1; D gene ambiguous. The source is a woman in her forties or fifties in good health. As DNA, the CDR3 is TGTGCCAGCAGCAGGGCGACTGGAGATTACTACAATGAGCAGTTCTTC. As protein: CASSRATGDYYNEQFF.